Presented here are 20 T cell receptor beta chains from one specimen sequenced in a study of T cell clones after liver transplantation. Data came from immunoSEQ multiplex PCR; TCRdb stores just in-frame clones and leaves some out. The data contain some 59,000 clones, roughly 71% of them singletons. This sample comprised CD4+ T cells from blood, obtained at the 22-month timepoint. The receptors here all came from a human patient who received a liver transplant. Some T cells may possibly be graft donor cells.

The chain carries TRBV9 and TRBJ2-1, with 7 bases lining up with TRBD1. Looked up from germline, CDR1 is SGDLS and CDR2 is YYNGEE. This CDR3 is built from 15 residues. V lost 0 bases, J lost 7 bases, and 7 bases stayed unmatched. CDR3: CASSVGDSRSNEQFF. In DNA, the CDR3 is TGTGCCAGCAGCGTAGGGGACAGCCGATCTAATGAGCAGTTCTTC.

The chain links TRBV11-1 to TRBJ2-1, with D perhaps TRBD2 (6 bases). The CDR3 consists of 15 residues. Germline CDR1 reads SGHAT; CDR2 reads FQDESV (reference sequence). Deletions cut 2 bases from V and 4 bases from J, with 12 bases between. The CDR3 coding sequence is TGTGCCAGCAGCTTAAAAACTAGCCGGTACAATGAGCAGTTCTTC. The encoded protein is CASSLKTSRYNEQFF.

V is TRBV30 and J is TRBJ1-2; TRBD1 matches at 8 bases. CDR3 length equals 16 residues. CDR1 is GTSNPN and CDR2 is SVGIG in the germline V gene (reference sequence). Unmatched junction bases numbered 11, after V lost 3 bases and J lost 2 bases. The DNA of the CDR3 is TGTGCCTGGAGACCCAGGACAGGGATCCGAAACTATGGCTACACCTTC. Its translation is CAWRPRTGIRNYGYTF.

The V and J genes are TRBV30 and TRBJ1-1; D possibly corresponds to TRBD1 (5 bases). V lost 0 bases and J 1 base, leaving 15 bases between the germline ends. The CDR3 consists of 16 residues. CDR1 and CDR2 from the germline V gene are GTSNPN and SVGIG (reference sequence). CDR3 bases: TGTGCCTGGAGTGTACTCTTGGGCAGGGCGAACACTGAAGCTTTCTTT. Translated: CAWSVLLGRANTEAFF.

This clone has just one count. The chain is built from TRBV12-5 and TRBJ2-2, with a weak D call TRBD2 (6 bases). V was cut by 4 bases and J by 4 bases, with 7 bases left in between. This CDR3 is 13 amino acids long. Looked up from germline, CDR1 is LGHNT and CDR2 is FRNRAP. CDR3 DNA sequence: TGTGCTAGTGGTTACGGGGGCACCGGGGAGCTGTTTTTT. It translates to CASGYGGTGELFF.

This clone was counted many times. J is TRBJ2-7 and V is TRBV19; 8 bases agree with TRBD1. V gave up 5 bases and J gave up 2 bases; unmatched junction bases: 8. Germline lookup yields CDR1 LNHDA and CDR2 SQIVND (reference sequence). This CDR3 has 15 residues. CDR3 region: CASSSGTGVAYEQYF. CDR3 bases: TGTGCCAGTAGTTCCGGGACAGGCGTTGCCTACGAGCAGTACTTC.

The V call is TRBV7-9, the J call TRBJ2-7; a possible D gene is TRBD2 (5 bases). The germline gives CDR1 SEHNR, CDR2 FQNEAQ (reference sequence). Trimming cost V 1 base and J 3 bases, with 16 bases left between them. The CDR3 loop spans 16 amino acids. Here the CDR3 DNA reads TGTGCCAGCAGCTTAGGACTAACCTTCGAGGACTACGAGCAGTACTTC. Amino acids: CASSLGLTFEDYEQYF.

This clone was seen a few times. V is TRBV7-3 and J is TRBJ2-5, with D possibly matching TRBD2 (5 bases). Trimming pared 5 bases from V and 5 bases from J, leaving 24 bases between. The CDR3 covers 17 residues. Germline CDR1 and CDR2: SGHTA and FQGTGA. The CDR3 sequence is CASSANPPGSATETQYF. CDR3 nucleotides: TGTGCCAGCAGCGCCAACCCCCCGGGGTCCGCTACGGAGACCCAGTACTTC.

The chain couples TRBV7-7 to TRBJ2-5, with 8 positions matching TRBD2. The CDR3 runs 15 residues. With V trimmed by 5 bases and J by 1 base, 6 bases remained unmatched. Looked up from germline, CDR1 is SSHAT and CDR2 is FNYEAQ (reference sequence). CDR3 nucleotide sequence: TGTGCCAGCAGCCAGAGTAGCGGGGCCCAAGAGACCCAGTACTTC. Its translation: CASSQSSGAQETQYF.

This chain uses TRBV19 with TRBJ2-5; perhaps D is TRBD1 or TRBD2 (5 bases each). The CDR3 sequence is 15 residues long. The V gene lost 3 bases and the J gene lost 3 bases, with 14 bases spanning the gap. Germline CDR1 is LNHDA and CDR2 is SQIVND (reference sequence). The CDR3 loop reads CASSMGDRPKETQYF. The CDR3 DNA reads as TGTGCCAGTAGTATGGGGGACCGGCCTAAAGAGACCCAGTACTTC.

The table lists this clone with a count of one. V and J are TRBV6-6 and TRBJ1-6; D is undetermined. Germline-derived CDR1 and CDR2 are MNHNY and SVGAGI (reference sequence). The CDR3 is 16 residues long. Trimming left V 2 bases short and J 1 base short, with 9 bases between. DNA for the CDR3: TGTGCCAGCAGTTACAGACCGGGTTCCTATAATTCACCCCTCCACTTT. Encoded protein: CASSYRPGSYNSPLHF.

This clone was counted a few times. The rearrangement links TRBV14 to TRBJ1-5; D remains unclear. This CDR3 is built from 13 residues. CDR1 SGHDN and CDR2 FVKESK come from the germline V gene. V lost 1 base, J lost 6 bases, and 7 bases lay in between. The CDR3 here is CASSQAGLQPQHF. CDR3 in DNA: TGTGCCAGCAGCCAAGCAGGTCTTCAGCCCCAGCATTTT.

This clone was picked up a small number of times. The chain employs TRBV6-1 and TRBJ1-4; TRBD1 is a possible D gene (6 bases). This CDR3 region has 14 residues. Trimming took off 6 bases at V and 8 bases at J, with 16 bases between the two ends. Germline values: CDR1 MNHNS, CDR2 SASEGT. The CDR3 coding sequence is TGTGCCAGCAGGAAACGACAGGACCGAGAAAAACTGTTTTTT. Its translation: CASRKRQDREKLFF.

The V and J genes are TRBV11-2 and TRBJ1-2, with TRBD1 identical over 7 bases. V trimming: 5 bases; J trimming: 2 bases; junction bases outside the gene matches: 2. This CDR3 is built from 13 residues. CDR1 is SGHAT, CDR2 FQNNGV, per germline. The CDR3 nucleotides are TGTGCCAGCAGCGAGGGACAGAACTATGGCTACACCTTC. Translated, it gives CASSEGQNYGYTF.

The CDR3 DNA follows: TGCGCCAGCATGCGGACCTCCTCCTACAATGAGCAGTTCTTC. Its protein is CASMRTSSYNEQFF. J is TRBJ2-1 and V is TRBV10-2; D ambiguous. The germline V and J ends were trimmed by 7 bases and 0 bases, with 10 bases remaining between them. The CDR3 is made up of 14 amino acids. The germline V gene encodes CDR1 WSHSY and CDR2 SAAADI.

V and J are TRBV4-1 and TRBJ1-3, with a tentative D call TRBD1 (6 bases). Between the trimmed V and J ends, which lost 0 bases and 3 bases, there was a span of 12 bases. This CDR3 has 16 amino acids. Per germline, CDR1 MGHRA and CDR2 YSYEKL. CDR3 nucleotide sequence: TGCGCCAGCAGCCAAGATTCCAGGGGTCTTGGAAACACCATATATTTT. It is translated as CASSQDSRGLGNTIYF.

This sequence joins TRBV5-6 and TRBJ2-1, with D hard to call. In germline, CDR1 is SGHDT, CDR2 YYEEEE. V was trimmed by 1 base and J by 4 bases, leaving 9 bases between them. The CDR3 has 14 amino acids. The CDR3: CASSLSVGYNEQFF. The DNA for the CDR3 is TGTGCCAGCAGCTTGTCGGTAGGGTACAATGAGCAGTTCTTC.

The genes are TRBV5-4 and TRBJ1-1; TRBD1 might be the D (6 bases). The length of the CDR3 is 15 residues. The germline V gene has CDR1 SGHNT and CDR2 YYREEE (reference sequence). V was pared by 0 bases and J by 3 bases, with 12 bases between. Here the CDR3 reads CASSLEEGVYTEAFF. The CDR3 DNA is TGTGCCAGCAGCTTGGAGGAGGGGGTATACACTGAAGCTTTCTTT.

A few counts support this clone. The junction differs from germline at one of its ends, possibly a read error. The gene calls are TRBV7-7 and TRBJ2-5; the D gene could be TRBD1 or TRBD2 (6 bases each). This CDR3 is built from 15 residues. The germline gives CDR1 SSHAT, CDR2 FNYEAQ (reference sequence). Written as DNA, the CDR3 is TGTGCTAGCAGCTTAGGAGGGGGGAAAACGGAGACCCAGTACTTC. This translates into CASSLGGGKTETQYF.

The V call is TRBV20-1, the J call TRBJ2-2; D ambiguous. V lost 6 bases and J lost 7, with 9 bases in between. The CDR3 spans 11 residues. Per the germline V gene, CDR1 is DFQATT and CDR2 is SNEGSKA (reference sequence). This CDR3 reads CSANPLGELFF. The CDR3 DNA reads TGCAGTGCCAACCCTCTCGGGGAGCTGTTTTTT.